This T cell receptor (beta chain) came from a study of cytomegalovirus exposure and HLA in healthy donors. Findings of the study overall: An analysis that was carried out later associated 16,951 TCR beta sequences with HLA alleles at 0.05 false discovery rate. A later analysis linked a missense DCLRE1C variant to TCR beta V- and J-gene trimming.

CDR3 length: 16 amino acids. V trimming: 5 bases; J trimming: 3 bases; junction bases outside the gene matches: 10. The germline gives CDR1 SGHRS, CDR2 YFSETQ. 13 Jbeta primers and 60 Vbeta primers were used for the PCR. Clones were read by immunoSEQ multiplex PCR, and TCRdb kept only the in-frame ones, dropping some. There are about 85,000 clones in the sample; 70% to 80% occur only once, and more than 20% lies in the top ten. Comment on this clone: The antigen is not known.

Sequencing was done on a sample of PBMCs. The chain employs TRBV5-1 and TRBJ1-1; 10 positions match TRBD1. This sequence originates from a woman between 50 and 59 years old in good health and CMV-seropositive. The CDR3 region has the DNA TGCGCCAGCAGTCGGGACAGGGGTGTATTTGACACTGAAGCTTTCTTT. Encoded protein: CASSRDRGVFDTEAFF.